This T cell receptor beta chain was recorded in a study of cytomegalovirus exposure and HLA in healthy donors. Remarks on this clone: Antigen unknown.

Study-wide results and limits: Cytomegalovirus-associated status was assigned to roughly 160 TCR beta chains.

Some clones are missing from TCRdb's copy, which holds only in-frame ones; the method was immunoSEQ multiplex PCR. The sample lists 100,000 to 150,000 clones; roughly 86% were seen once. Germline V lookup: CDR1 SGHRS, CDR2 YFSETQ. Losses at the gene ends were 0 bases for V and 7 bases for J; bases not matched to a gene: 4. The CDR3 covers 15 residues. The origin of this receptor is a man younger than 40 in good health and CMV-seronegative. Sequenced material: PBMCs. The rearrangement links TRBV5-1 to TRBJ1-4, with 9 bases aligning to TRBD1. CDR3 in amino acids: CASSLGDRVGEKLFF. In DNA form, the CDR3 reads TGCGCCAGCAGCTTGGGGGACAGGGTTGGTGAAAAACTGTTTTTT.